The 25 T cell receptor beta chains below come from one sample, sequenced in a study of blood T cell repertoires in COVID-19. The protocol was immunoSEQ multiplex PCR, while the TCRdb copy is restricted to in-frame clones and leaves out a portion. The sample consists of around 150,000 clones, roughly 86% of them appearing once. Specimen: peripheral blood. The origin of the receptors is a man aged 18-30 years with acute or convalescent COVID-19.

V and J are TRBV29-1 and TRBJ1-2; no firm D call. The germline V and J ends were trimmed by 0 bases and 1 base, with 3 bases remaining between them. Germline lookup yields CDR1 SQVTM and CDR2 ANQGSEA. CDR3 length: 12 amino acids. The CDR3 region has the DNA TGCAGCGTTGAAGACAGTAACTATGGCTACACCTTC. Its protein is CSVEDSNYGYTF.

The J gene is TRBJ2-2, the V gene TRBV7-5; the table assigns TRBD1, which was not confirmed against the DNA. TRBV7-5 has pseudogene status. The CDR3 has 17 residues. CDR3 sequence: CVRSLAHWQGNTGELFF. In DNA form, the CDR3 reads TGTGTCAGAAGCTTAGCTCATTGGCAGGGGAACACCGGGGAGCTGTTTTTT.

The J gene is TRBJ2-7, the V gene TRBV19; 8 bases are shared with TRBD1. The CDR3 has 15 amino acids. The V gene end was trimmed by 5 bases and the J gene end by 1 base; junction bases not matched to a gene: 7. Germline V lookup: CDR1 LNHDA, CDR2 SQIVND (reference sequence). The CDR3 sequence is CASSPGQDISYEQYF. CDR3 coding DNA: TGTGCCAGTAGTCCGGGACAGGACATTTCCTACGAGCAGTACTTC. The whole variable domain, filled in from reference TRBV19 and TRBJ2-7, reads DGGITQSPKYLFRKEGQNVTLSCEQNLNHDAMYWYRQDPGQGLRLIYYSQIVNDFQKGDIAEGYSVSREKKESFPLTVTSAQKNPTAFYLCASSPGQDISYEQYFGPGTRLTVT.

V is TRBV2 and J is TRBJ2-6, with D possibly matching TRBD2 (5 bases). V lost 11 bases and J lost 0, with 11 bases in between. The CDR3 extends over 14 amino acids. The germline CDR1 and CDR2 sequences are SNHLY and FYNNEI. CDR3 region: CALVRDSGANVLTF. DNA of the CDR3: TGTGCCTTGGTTCGGGACTCTGGGGCCAACGTCCTGACTTTC.

This chain connects TRBV28 to TRBJ2-6; a possible D gene is TRBD2 (6 bases). The V end lost 2 bases, the J end lost 0 bases, and 11 bases lay between the germline ends. The CDR3 loop spans 17 amino acids. Germline values: CDR1 MDHEN, CDR2 SYDVKM. CDR3 sequence reads: CASSLILGGSGANVLTF. The CDR3 region has the DNA TGTGCCAGCAGTTTAATATTGGGAGGCTCTGGGGCCAACGTCCTGACTTTC. The variable domain in full, completed from reference TRBV28 and TRBJ2-6, reads DVKVTQSSRYLVKRTGEKVFLECVQDMDHENMFWYRQDPGLGLRLIYFSYDVKMKEKGDIPEGYSVSREKKERFSLILESASTNQTSMYLCASSLILGGSGANVLTFGAGSRLTVL.

This clone turned up a few times. The chain uses TRBV14 and TRBJ2-1; no clear D. CDR1 and CDR2 (germline): SGHDN, FVKESK. CDR3 size: 13 residues. The V and J ends lost 0 bases and 6 bases respectively, with 6 bases between them. The CDR3 protein is CASSQDRSNEQFF. CDR3 nucleotide sequence: TGTGCCAGCAGCCAAGATCGCAGCAATGAGCAGTTCTTC.

The chain employs TRBV19 and TRBJ1-2; maybe TRBD1 (6 bases). The CDR3 is 14 amino acids. The germline V gene encodes CDR1 LNHDA and CDR2 SQIVND (reference sequence). V lost 3 bases to trimming and J lost 1 base, with 9 bases between them. DNA of the CDR3: TGTGCCAGTAGTATGGGCAGGGGTAACTATGGCTACACCTTC. Its protein product is CASSMGRGNYGYTF. The full variable domain, rest sourced from reference TRBV19 and TRBJ1-2, is DGGITQSPKYLFRKEGQNVTLSCEQNLNHDAMYWYRQDPGQGLRLIYYSQIVNDFQKGDIAEGYSVSREKKESFPLTVTSAQKNPTAFYLCASSMGRGNYGYTFGSGTRLTVV.

The J gene is TRBJ2-7, the V gene TRBV3-1 (or the pseudogene TRBV3-2); D unresolved. CDR3 size: 15 residues. CDR1 LGHDT and CDR2 YNNKEL come from the germline V gene (reference sequence). V lost 0 bases and J lost 0, with 9 bases in between. The CDR3 bases are TGTGCCAGCAGCCAAGATTGGCGGTCCTCCTACGAGCAGTACTTC. Translation gives CASSQDWRSSYEQYF.

The rearrangement links TRBV12-3 or TRBV12-4 to TRBJ2-5, with 7 nucleotides matching TRBD2. This CDR3 spans 11 amino acids. V lost 5 bases and J lost 9; bases outside the gene matches: 3. CDR3: CASSNGRAQYF. CDR3 nucleotide sequence: TGTGCCAGCAGTAATGGGAGGGCCCAGTACTTC.

This clone was recorded a few times. V usage is TRBV5-8 and J usage is TRBJ1-3; D call uncertain. V was cut by 0 bases and J by 0 bases, with 4 bases left in between. The CDR3 covers 14 residues. CDR1 SGHTS and CDR2 YDEGEE come from the germline V gene. CDR3 loop: CASSLDNSGNTIYF. DNA of the CDR3: TGTGCCAGCAGCTTGGACAACTCTGGAAACACCATATATTTT.

This clone came up once. The V gene is TRBV27, the J gene TRBJ2-5; maybe TRBD1 (5 bases). CDR3 size: 15 residues. Germline loops: CDR1 MNHEY, CDR2 SMNVEV (reference sequence). V lost 6 bases and J lost 0, with 14 bases in between. The CDR3 nucleotides are TGTGCCAGCAGCCCTGGACAAGGGAACCAAGAGACCCAGTACTTC. It translates to CASSPGQGNQETQYF.

This clone has just a few counts. The chain uses TRBV7-8 and TRBJ2-1, with D tentatively TRBD2 (7 bases). Trimming stripped 0 bases from V and 5 bases from J, with 20 bases between. This CDR3 comprises 18 residues. CDR1 is SGHVS and CDR2 is FQNEAQ in the germline V gene. The CDR3 spells CASSLANGRGASDNEQFF. The CDR3 nucleotides are TGTGCCAGCAGCTTAGCTAATGGTCGGGGGGCCTCAGACAATGAGCAGTTCTTC.

The V gene is TRBV9, the J gene TRBJ2-5, with 7 bases lining up with TRBD2. Germline CDR1 and CDR2: SGDLS and YYNGEE. There are 15 residues in the CDR3. V lost 2 bases, J lost 2 bases, and 6 bases stayed unmatched. CDR3 protein: CASSVGPGGQETQYF. In DNA, the CDR3 is TGTGCCAGCAGCGTGGGACCGGGAGGACAAGAGACCCAGTACTTC.

The chain carries TRBV9 and TRBJ2-1; 8 bases are a match to TRBD1. CDR3 length: 17 residues. The germline gives CDR1 SGDLS, CDR2 YYNGEE. With 3 bases clipped from V and 8 bases from J, the junction kept 16 bases outside the gene matches. CDR3 in DNA: TGTGCCAGCAGCGCCCAGGGGGCCGATGTCATACCCGATGAGCAGTTCTTC. Translating it yields CASSAQGADVIPDEQFF. Based on the CDR3 plus reference TRBV9 and TRBJ2-1, the full variable domain is DSGVTQTPKHLITATGQRVTLRCSPRSGDLSVYWYQQSLDQGLQFLIQYYNGEERAKGNILERFSAQQFPDLHSELNLSSLELGDSALYFCASSAQGADVIPDEQFFGPGTRLTVL.

A remark on this clone: Other DNA variants within this sample encode the same CDR3. The CDR3 DNA reads TGTGCCAGCAGGCGAGGAGAGACCCAGTACTTC. Its translation is CASRRGETQYF. The gene calls are TRBV12-3 or TRBV12-4 and TRBJ2-5, with D hard to call. V lost 6 bases and J lost 4, with 6 bases in between. CDR3 length: 11 residues.

The chain combines TRBV30 with TRBJ1-2, with 7 bases aligning to TRBD1. CDR1 GTSNPN and CDR2 SVGIG come from the germline V gene (reference sequence). The CDR3 has 13 amino acids. Trimming removed 1 base from V and 4 bases from J; junction bases left unmatched: 3. CDR3 residues: CAWSADRSYGYTF. The CDR3, as DNA: TGTGCCTGGAGTGCGGACAGGTCCTATGGCTACACCTTC.

The genes are TRBV3-1 (or the pseudogene TRBV3-2) and TRBJ1-3, with unresolved D. Germline V lookup: CDR1 LGHDT, CDR2 YNNKEL (reference sequence). V lost 4 bases and J 2 bases, leaving 9 bases between the germline ends. There are 14 residues in the CDR3. The CDR3 DNA is TGTGCCAGCAGCCTGTCATACACTGGAAACACCATATATTTT. Translation: CASSLSYTGNTIYF.

The rearrangement uses TRBV7-8 and TRBJ2-2; TRBD1 matches 8 bases. This CDR3 has 17 amino acids. With V trimmed by 10 bases and J by 1 base, 14 bases remained unmatched. CDR1 SGHVS and CDR2 FQNEAQ come from the germline V gene. The CDR3 nucleotides are TGTGCCACCCAGCTCCCTTACAGGGGGTTGAACACCGGGGAGCTGTTTTTT. It is translated as CATQLPYRGLNTGELFF.

The chain combines TRBV6-1 with TRBJ1-2; D not certain. Looked up from germline, CDR1 is MNHNS and CDR2 is SASEGT. This CDR3 region has 13 residues. The V and J ends lost 3 bases and 2 bases respectively, with 7 bases between them. The CDR3 coding sequence is TGTGCCAGCAGTGAGAGGCGAAACTATGGCTACACCTTC. Protein: CASSERRNYGYTF.

V and J are TRBV7-2 and TRBJ1-6; D is ambiguous. V was cut by 5 bases and J by 9 bases, with 20 bases left in between. Looked up from germline, CDR1 is SGHTA and CDR2 is FQGNSA. The CDR3 is made up of 16 amino acids. CDR3 in amino acids: CASSAQIGLSSSPLHF. The CDR3 DNA is TGTGCCAGCAGCGCTCAAATCGGACTGTCTAGTTCACCCCTCCACTTT.

The V and J genes are TRBV19 and TRBJ2-7; weak D call: TRBD1 (6 bases). CDR3 length: 14 residues. Germline lookup yields CDR1 LNHDA and CDR2 SQIVND (reference sequence). V shed 6 bases and J shed 5 bases, with 17 bases lying between them. CDR3 nucleotide sequence: TGTGCCAGTAGCGATCGGGACAACATCGACGAGCAGTACTTC. The encoded protein is CASSDRDNIDEQYF.

The chain has TRBV7-3 and TRBJ2-1; possible D gene TRBD1, 6 bases. The V and J ends lost 5 bases and 5 bases respectively, with 13 bases between them. Per the germline V gene, CDR1 is SGHTA and CDR2 is FQGTGA. CDR3 length: 14 amino acids. The CDR3 region has the DNA TGTGCCAGCAGCCGCGTTGGGACAAACAATGAGCAGTTCTTC. It is translated as CASSRVGTNNEQFF.

The rearrangement joins TRBV12-2 to TRBJ1-5; TRBD1, the table's D call, lacks a check against the DNA. TRBV12-2 is a pseudogene locus. The CDR3 runs to 14 residues. The CDR3 reads CASRLSYSWMPQHF. The CDR3 region has the DNA TGTGCAAGTCGCTTATCTTACAGCTGGATGCCCCAGCATTTT.

The CDR3, as DNA: TGCGCCAGCAGCCAAGTTGGCGGGGCGCAAGAGACCCAGTACTTC. Translating gives CASSQVGGAQETQYF. The chain couples TRBV4-1 to TRBJ2-5; possibly TRBD2 for D (6 bases). V lost 1 base and J lost 2, with 11 bases in between. The CDR3 is made up of 15 amino acids. CDR1 MGHRA and CDR2 YSYEKL come from the germline V gene.

The rearrangement uses TRBV6-7 and TRBJ2-7, with 10 nucleotides matching TRBD1. TRBV6-7 belongs to the ORF category, with a function that is uncertain. The CDR3 totals 16 residues. Losses at the gene ends were 3 bases for V and 0 bases for J; bases not matched to a gene: 5. Here the CDR3 reads CASSYRDRGVSYEQYF. Written as DNA, the CDR3 is TGTGCCAGCAGTTATCGGGACAGGGGAGTCTCCTACGAGCAGTACTTC.